This TCR beta chain was identified in a study of CD8 T cells in ankylosing spondylitis. MiXCR was run by TCRdb on the 5' RACE reads, yielding one entry per CDR3 protein. The repertoire holds some 270,000 distinct CDR3 sequences, with 18% as singletons. CDR1 is SGHDT, CDR2 YYEEEE, per germline. Germline trimming cut 4 bases from V and 3 bases from J; bases unmatched to any gene: 11. CDR3 length: 17 amino acids. The chain links TRBV5-6 to TRBJ2-7; 12 bases map to TRBD1. This sequence originates from a male donor with ankylosing spondylitis or in good health (not recorded which). The specimen was blood, either unsorted or a sorted T cell fraction (not recorded which). CDR3 protein: CASSPDPGDRGLYEQYF. The CDR3 DNA reads as TGTGCCAGCAGCCCGGACCCGGGGGACAGGGGGCTCTACGAGCAGTACTTC.